The 7 T cell receptor beta chains reported below all come from one sample, sequenced in a study of blood T cell repertoires in COVID-19. Produced via immunoSEQ multiplex PCR; TCRdb's table is partial and in-frame only. The data contain fewer than 30,000 clones, around 85% of them singletons. Sequencing input: peripheral blood. The receptors here all came from an older woman with acute or convalescent COVID-19.

V and J are TRBV5-1 and TRBJ1-5, with 9 bases lining up with TRBD1. Germline CDR1 is SGHRS and CDR2 is YFSETQ. The CDR3 is 15 amino acids. V trimming: 0 bases; J trimming: 6 bases; junction bases outside the gene matches: 4. The CDR3 here is CASSLGTGVSQPQHF. Here the CDR3 DNA reads TGCGCCAGCAGCTTGGGGACAGGGGTAAGTCAGCCCCAGCATTTT.

This clone was seen only once. J is TRBJ1-6 and V is TRBV29-1, with 9 bases aligning to TRBD1. Germline V gene data show CDR1 as SQVTM and CDR2 as ANQGSEA. The CDR3 contains 13 residues. With 1 base clipped from V and 9 bases from J, the junction kept 1 base outside the gene matches. CDR3 DNA sequence: TGCAGCGTTGAAGTGACAGGGGGTTCACCCCTCCACTTT. Translating it yields CSVEVTGGSPLHF.

The chain has TRBV5-1 and TRBJ2-3; 7 positions agree with TRBD2. Per germline, CDR1 SGHRS and CDR2 YFSETQ. J lost 10 bases, V lost 0 bases, and 8 bases had no gene match. This CDR3 is built from 14 residues. CDR3 sequence (DNA): TGCGCCAGCAGCTTGGCCCCGGGAGGCGGGGCGCAGTATTTT. Residues: CASSLAPGGGAQYF. Variable domain in full (rest from reference TRBV5-1 and TRBJ2-3): KAGVTQTPRYLIKTRGQQVTLSCSPISGHRSVSWYQQTPGQGLQFLFEYFSETQRNKGNFPGRFSGRQFSNSRSEMNVSTLELGDSALYLCASSLAPGGGAQYFGPGTRLTVL.

The V gene is TRBV19, the J gene TRBJ1-2; 7 bases match TRBD1. Germline-derived CDR1 and CDR2 are LNHDA and SQIVND (reference sequence). The CDR3 spans 14 residues. Trimming at V came to 7 bases and at J to 2 bases, leaving 7 bases not matched to a gene. The CDR3 coding sequence is TGTGCCAGTAAGCTCGGGGACAGAAACTATGGCTACACCTTC. Protein product: CASKLGDRNYGYTF.

A few counts support this clone. The chain recombines TRBV5-4 with TRBJ1-2; 9 positions agree with TRBD1. The CDR3 is 15 amino acids. CDR1 and CDR2 from the germline V gene are SGHNT and YYREEE (reference sequence). Trimming took 2 bases from V and 2 from J; bases not matched to a gene: 4. The CDR3 reads CASSLQGAINYGYTF. The CDR3 coding sequence is TGTGCCAGCAGCTTACAGGGGGCGATCAACTATGGCTACACCTTC. Looking up the rest from reference TRBV5-4 and TRBJ1-2 gives the full variable domain: ETGVTQSPTHLIKTRGQQVTLRCSSQSGHNTVSWYQQALGQGPQFIFQYYREEENGRGNFPPRFSGLQFPNYSSELNVNALELDDSALYLCASSLQGAINYGYTFGSGTRLTVV.

Here the CDR3 DNA reads TGTGCCAGCAGTGGGGTCGGAGGAAAGCATCAGCCCCAGCATTTT. The encoded protein is CASSGVGGKHQPQHF. The chain employs TRBV2 and TRBJ1-5; D remains unclear. CDR1 SNHLY and CDR2 FYNNEI come from the germline V gene. V lost 4 bases, J lost 5 bases, and 15 bases lay in between. The CDR3 has 15 residues.

The J gene is TRBJ2-2, the V gene TRBV28; 7 bases are a match to TRBD1. CDR1 and CDR2 from the germline V gene are MDHEN and SYDVKM. J was trimmed by 1 base and V by 5 bases; bases with no gene match: 10. The CDR3 has 17 residues. The CDR3 nucleotides are TGTGCCAGCAGTCCAGGGACGTCAGGGGGGAACACCGGGGAGCTGTTTTTT. Protein sequence: CASSPGTSGGNTGELFF.